This T cell receptor beta chain was captured by sequencing in a study of shared clonotypes between healthy human individuals. Notes on the study in general: Depth of sequencing was expected to influence donor clonotype sharing. Rarefaction curves obtained for sorted subsets showed sequencing incomplete despite large depth.

Genomic DNA of each subset was evenly split across several immunoSEQ plates. TCRdb's table, derived via immunoSEQ multiplex PCR, lists solely in-frame clones and lacks some. This table holds 600,000 to 750,000 clones, approximately 72% found once. V was clipped by 2 bases and J by 4 bases, with 11 bases between them. The CDR3 is made up of 14 amino acids. Germline V gene data show CDR1 as LNHDA and CDR2 as SQIVND (reference sequence). On this clone itself: Its antigen is not identified.

All donors were Caucasian adults living in Nashville, Tennessee. The rearrangement uses TRBV19 and TRBJ2-5, with D perhaps TRBD2 (6 bases). Sequencing input: memory CD4+ T cells sorted from blood. Subset in this sample: CD45RA-negative fraction. The TCR comes from a woman between 25 and 40 years old in good health. Here the CDR3 reads CASSIQERAETQYF. As DNA, the CDR3 is TGTGCCAGTAGTATACAGGAGCGGGCAGAGACCCAGTACTTC. Using reference TRBV19 and TRBJ2-5 for the parts outside the CDR3, the full variable domain is DGGITQSPKYLFRKEGQNVTLSCEQNLNHDAMYWYRQDPGQGLRLIYYSQIVNDFQKGDIAEGYSVSREKKESFPLTVTSAQKNPTAFYLCASSIQERAETQYFGPGTRLLVL.